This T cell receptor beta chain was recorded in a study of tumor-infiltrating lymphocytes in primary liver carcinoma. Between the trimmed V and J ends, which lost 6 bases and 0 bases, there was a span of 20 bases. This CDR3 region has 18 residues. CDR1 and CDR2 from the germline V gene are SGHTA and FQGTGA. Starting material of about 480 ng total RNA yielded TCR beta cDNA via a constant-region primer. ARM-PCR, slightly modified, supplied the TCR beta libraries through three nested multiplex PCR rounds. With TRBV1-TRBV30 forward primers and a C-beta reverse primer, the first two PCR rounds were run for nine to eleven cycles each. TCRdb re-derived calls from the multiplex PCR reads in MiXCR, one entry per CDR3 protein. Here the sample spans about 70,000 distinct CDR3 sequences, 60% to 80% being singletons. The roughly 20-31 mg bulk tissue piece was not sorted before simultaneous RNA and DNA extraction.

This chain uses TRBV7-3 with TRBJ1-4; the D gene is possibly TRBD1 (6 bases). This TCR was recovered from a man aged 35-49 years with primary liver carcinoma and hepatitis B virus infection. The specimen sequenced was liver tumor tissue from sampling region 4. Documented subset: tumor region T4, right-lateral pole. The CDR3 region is CASRQSGGRLATNEKLFF. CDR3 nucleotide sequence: TGTGCCAGCAGACAAAGTGGGGGCAGACTTGCAACTAATGAAAAACTGTTTTTT.